This TCR beta chain was profiled in a study of human T cells and chemical hapten exposure. Looking at the study overall: The sensitizing agent was 2% DPC, placed on 2 cm by 2 cm of upper inner arm skin.

Trimming took off 5 bases at V and 2 bases at J, with 11 bases between the two ends. The germline V gene encodes CDR1 DFQATT and CDR2 SNEGSKA (reference sequence). The CDR3 extends over 13 amino acids. Overall study results and limits: Donors' alopecia may make their immune response differ from healthy people's.

This sample's time point: pre-sensitization, week 0. Treatment defined: therapeutic diphenylcyclopropenone sensitization with weekly scalp DPC. This clonotype was observed a few times. Antigen specificity is unknown. TCRdb called the RACE reads again in MiXCR, with one record for every CDR3 protein. This table holds 180,000 or so distinct CDR3 sequences, around 30% found once. The clonotype originates from a woman younger than 45 with alopecia areata. Some clones in this sample may be carry-over from other donors' samples. Material: whole blood, obtained in connection with sensitization to the hapten diphenylcyclopropenone (DPC). The chain couples TRBV20-1 to TRBJ2-3; D unclear. This CDR3 reads CSAPFSYTDTQYF. Here the CDR3 DNA reads TGCAGTGCTCCCTTCTCATACACAGATACGCAGTATTTT.